The 25 T cell receptor beta chains reported below all come from one sample, sequenced in a study of cytomegalovirus exposure and HLA in healthy donors. The PCR used 60 Vbeta and 13 Jbeta primers. Data came from immunoSEQ multiplex PCR; TCRdb stores just in-frame clones and leaves some out. The table lists around 200,000 clones. The sequenced sample consisted of PBMCs. The source of these receptors is a woman under 40 in good health and CMV-seropositive.

This rearrangement joins TRBV11-3 to TRBJ2-3, with 9 bases matching TRBD2. Germline CDR1 SGHNT, CDR2 YENEEA. With V trimmed by 1 base and J by 9 bases, 11 bases remained unmatched. The CDR3 extends over 16 amino acids. CDR3 sequence reads: CASSLAGTSSLETQYF. CDR3 DNA sequence: TGTGCCAGCAGCTTAGCCGGGACTAGCTCCTTAGAGACGCAGTATTTT.

The rearrangement links TRBV10-2 to TRBJ1-3; weak D call: TRBD1 (6 bases). V was clipped by 0 bases and J by 2 bases, with 11 bases between them. The V gene's germline CDR1 is WSHSY and CDR2 SAAADI. The length of the CDR3 is 16 residues. CDR3 nucleotide sequence: TGCGCCAGCAGTGAGTCAGGGGGTATGCCTGGAAACACCATATATTTT. Translating gives CASSESGGMPGNTIYF.

Here the CDR3 reads CASSLGISGTNTGELFF. The CDR3 nucleotides read TGTGCCAGCAGCTTAGGGATTAGCGGGACGAACACCGGGGAGCTGTTTTTT. The chain employs TRBV7-9 and TRBJ2-2; 8 bases are a match to TRBD2. The CDR3 extends over 17 amino acids. Per the germline V gene, CDR1 is SEHNR and CDR2 is FQNEAQ (reference sequence). Trimming took 1 base from V and 0 from J; bases not matched to a gene: 4.

The chain employs TRBV10-3 and TRBJ1-5, with D possibly TRBD1 on 5 matching bases. Germline V gives CDR1 ENHRY, CDR2 SYGVKD. The CDR3 runs 14 residues. The V end was cut by 4 bases, the J end by 0 bases, with 7 bases between. The CDR3 reads CAISGDYSNQPQHF. The CDR3 coding sequence is TGTGCCATCAGTGGGGACTATAGCAATCAGCCCCAGCATTTT.

The gene calls are TRBV27 and TRBJ2-1, with 14 bases lining up with TRBD2. J lost 8 bases, V lost 2 bases, and 11 bases had no gene match. This CDR3 region has 18 residues. Per the germline V gene, CDR1 is MNHEY and CDR2 is SMNVEV (reference sequence). This CDR3 is CASSLGRLAGGYSHEQFF. The CDR3 DNA sequence: TGTGCCAGCAGTTTAGGGCGACTAGCGGGAGGGTATTCCCATGAGCAGTTCTTC.

The J gene is TRBJ1-1, the V gene TRBV29-1, with D tentatively TRBD1 (6 bases). The CDR3 sequence is 12 residues long. In germline, CDR1 is SQVTM, CDR2 ANQGSEA. The germline V and J ends were trimmed by 6 bases and 3 bases, with 11 bases remaining between them. The CDR3 loop is CSVSGGYTEAFF. The CDR3 bases are TGCAGCGTCTCTGGGGGCTACACTGAAGCTTTCTTT.

The chain links TRBV21-1 to TRBJ1-4. TRBV21-1 is recorded as a pseudogene. The CDR3 is 18 amino acids. Here the CDR3 reads CASSARGVRAQGNEKLFF. As DNA, the CDR3 is TGTGCCAGCAGCGCCCGGGGGGTGAGGGCCCAGGGTAATGAAAAACTGTTTTTT.

Here the CDR3 reads CASSETGGGWQPQHF. The CDR3 region has the DNA TGTGCCAGCAGCGAGACAGGGGGCGGGTGGCAGCCCCAGCATTTT. The V gene is TRBV7-2, the J gene TRBJ1-5, with 10 nucleotides matching TRBD1. CDR3 length: 15 amino acids. V trimming: 5 bases; J trimming: 7 bases; junction bases outside the gene matches: 8. CDR1 is SGHTA and CDR2 is FQGNSA in the germline V gene.

This chain links TRBV5-4 with TRBJ1-2, with TRBD1 identical over 9 bases. The CDR3 totals 16 residues. Germline values: CDR1 SGHNT, CDR2 YYREEE (reference sequence). After removal of 3 bases from V and 5 bases from J, the junction contained 11 bases not matched to a gene. The chain's CDR3 is CASSSGTGTSHYGYTF. CDR3 in DNA: TGTGCCAGCAGCTCCGGGACAGGGACTTCTCATTATGGCTACACCTTC.

The gene calls are TRBV5-1 and TRBJ1-3; 9 bases align to TRBD1. Germline V gives CDR1 SGHRS, CDR2 YFSETQ. V was clipped by 1 base and J by 0 bases; unmatched bases: 5. This CDR3 spans 17 amino acids. CDR3 loop: CASSLQGQGSSGNTIYF. The CDR3 nucleotides are TGCGCCAGCAGCTTGCAGGGACAGGGCTCCTCTGGAAACACCATATATTTT.

Points on this clone: Different DNA sequences within this sample yield the same CDR3. The CDR3 region is CASSGTGNQPQHF. The CDR3 region has the DNA TGTGCCAGCAGCGGGACAGGGAACCAGCCCCAGCATTTT. The gene calls are TRBV7-2 and TRBJ1-5; 9 bases match TRBD1. Looked up from germline, CDR1 is SGHTA and CDR2 is FQGNSA. The J segment lost 7 bases and the V segment lost 5 bases, leaving 3 bases of the junction unmatched. CDR3 size: 13 residues.

The rearrangement joins TRBV28 to TRBJ1-2, with D perhaps TRBD1 (6 bases). Germline V CDR1 and CDR2: MDHEN, SYDVKM. The CDR3 covers 14 residues. Trimming pared 6 bases from V and 4 bases from J, leaving 15 bases between. The CDR3 loop is CASSPGGGLYGYTF. Written as DNA, the CDR3 is TGTGCCAGCAGCCCGGGCGGGGGGCTCTATGGCTACACCTTC.

The CDR3 DNA is TGCGCCAGCAGCCAAGAATTGAGTCGGAGCACTGAAGCTTTCTTT. Its protein is CASSQELSRSTEAFF. The V call is TRBV4-3, the J call TRBJ1-1; D unresolved. This CDR3 spans 15 amino acids. V gave up 0 bases and J gave up 4 bases, with 12 bases separating them. Germline V gene lookup returns CDR1 LGHNA and CDR2 YSLEER.

Comment on this clone: Relative to the germline gene, one junction end is altered; a read error may explain this. The CDR3 DNA sequence: TGTACCAGCTCCCCACAGGGACAGGGGGTCTTCAATGAGCAGTTCTTC. Translation gives CTSSPQGQGVFNEQFF. The chain uses TRBV18 and TRBJ2-1, with 11 bases that match TRBD1. The CDR3 is 16 amino acids. Germline V gives CDR1 KGHSH, CDR2 LQKENI.

As DNA, the CDR3 is TGTGCCAGCAGTTCCCCCGGGAGGAACACTGAAGCTTTCTTT. This encodes CASSSPGRNTEAFF. J is TRBJ1-1 and V is TRBV28, with no clear D. CDR1 and CDR2 (germline): MDHEN, SYDVKM. With 4 bases removed from V and 1 base from J, the gap between germline ends came to 10 bases. This CDR3 spans 14 amino acids.

The V and J genes are TRBV5-1 and TRBJ2-7, with TRBD1 matching 8 bases. V lost 3 bases to trimming and J lost 1 base; unmatched junction nucleotides: 6. The CDR3 sequence is 15 residues long. Germline assignment: CDR1 SGHRS and CDR2 YFSETQ. CDR3 DNA sequence: TGCGCCAGCAGCTCCGGACAGGGTAGTTCCTACGAGCAGTACTTC. Its translation is CASSSGQGSSYEQYF.

CDR3 residues: CASSLAHRGTGELFF. The CDR3 nucleotides are TGCGCCAGCAGCTTGGCTCACAGGGGGACCGGGGAGCTGTTTTTT. The chain is built from TRBV5-1 and TRBJ2-2; TRBD1 matches at 8 bases. Germline V gives CDR1 SGHRS, CDR2 YFSETQ. The CDR3 is 15 amino acids. J lost 5 bases, V lost 0 bases, and 3 bases had no gene match.

V and J are TRBV5-1 and TRBJ1-1; TRBD1 might be the D (5 bases). The germline gives CDR1 SGHRS, CDR2 YFSETQ. Trimming stripped 4 bases from V and 3 bases from J, with 16 bases between. The length of the CDR3 is 15 residues. CDR3 region: CASSTRDGGDTEAFF. CDR3 bases: TGCGCCAGCAGCACCAGGGACGGGGGGGACACTGAAGCTTTCTTT.

The J gene is TRBJ1-5, the V gene TRBV6-1, with 7 bases lining up with TRBD1. Germline CDR1 reads MNHNS; CDR2 reads SASEGT. V was pared by 5 bases and J by 6 bases, with 10 bases of the junction left unmatched. This CDR3 has 15 amino acids. The CDR3 DNA reads TGTGCCAGCAGTTTGGTGGAGGGGGCAAGTCAGCCCCAGCATTTT. This gives the protein CASSLVEGASQPQHF.

Comment on this clone: Sequence at one end of the junction differs from germline and may be a read error. The chain couples TRBV5-6 to TRBJ2-1; possible D gene TRBD1, 6 bases. Germline V lookup: CDR1 SGHDT, CDR2 YYEEEE. There are 18 residues in the CDR3. The CDR3 nucleotides read TGTGCCAGCAGCTTTGCAATACAGGGATTTGTAAGCTACGATGAGCAGTTCTTC. Its translation: CASSFAIQGFVSYDEQFF.

The chain is built from TRBV30 and TRBJ1-5; D is unclear. Germline CDR1 reads GTSNPN; CDR2 reads SVGIG (reference sequence). The CDR3 has 15 amino acids. V was cut by 3 bases and J by 6 bases, with 18 bases left in between. CDR3 nucleotide sequence: TGTGCCTGGAGCGTAGGAGTCCGACGGGGTCAGCCCCAGCATTTT. It translates to CAWSVGVRRGQPQHF.

This sequence joins TRBV2 and TRBJ1-2; D is ambiguous. Germline lookup yields CDR1 SNHLY and CDR2 FYNNEI. The V gene lost 6 bases and the J gene lost 6 bases, with 11 bases spanning the gap. The CDR3 sequence is 12 residues long. The CDR3 nucleotides are TGTGCCAGCAGGCGGGAGCCGGATGGCTACACCTTC. Its translation is CASRREPDGYTF.

The chain couples TRBV2 to TRBJ1-3; D is unclear. Germline V gene data show CDR1 as SNHLY and CDR2 as FYNNEI. The CDR3 runs to 14 residues. Trimming cost V 5 bases and J 4 bases, with 12 bases left between them. In nucleotides, the CDR3 is TGTGCCAGCAGTTGGGCCCCTCCGGGAAACACCATATATTTT. Translating gives CASSWAPPGNTIYF.

The genes are TRBV4-2 and TRBJ1-1, with D unclear. Trimming stripped 4 bases from V and 4 bases from J, with 16 bases between. The germline V gene encodes CDR1 LGHNA and CDR2 YNFKEQ. This CDR3 region has 15 residues. CDR3 DNA: TGTGCCAGCAGCCGGGCGAGGGCATTGGGCACTGAAGCTTTCTTT. This translates into CASSRARALGTEAFF.

The chain links TRBV19 to TRBJ1-2; 10 nucleotides match TRBD1. V lost 10 bases, J lost 7 bases, and 9 bases stayed unmatched. Per the germline V gene, CDR1 is LNHDA and CDR2 is SQIVND (reference sequence). The CDR3 totals 13 residues. The DNA for the CDR3 is TGTGCCACGATACGGGACAGGGGATCTGGCTACACCTTC. This sequence encodes CATIRDRGSGYTF.